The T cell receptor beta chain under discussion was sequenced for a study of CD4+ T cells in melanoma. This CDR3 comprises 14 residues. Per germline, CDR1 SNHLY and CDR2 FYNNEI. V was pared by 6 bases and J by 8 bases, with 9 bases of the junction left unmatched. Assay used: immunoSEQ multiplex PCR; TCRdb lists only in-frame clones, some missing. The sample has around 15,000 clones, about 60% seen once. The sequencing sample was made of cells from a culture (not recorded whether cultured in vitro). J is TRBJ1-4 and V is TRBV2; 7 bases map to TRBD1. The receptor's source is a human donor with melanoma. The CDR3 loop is CASRPQGWLEKLFF. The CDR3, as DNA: TGTGCCAGCAGGCCACAGGGGTGGCTAGAAAAACTGTTTTTT.